Here is one T cell receptor beta chain with its context. Its target is not known. The germline V gene has CDR1 SGHRS and CDR2 YFSETQ. V gave up 0 bases and J gave up 3 bases, with 12 bases separating them. This CDR3 contains 15 residues. The data derive from a study of cytomegalovirus exposure and HLA in healthy donors. Study results and limitations: Rare TCR sequences dominated, though some public TCRs recurred in many donors. Analyzed later, association rates of TCRs varied across HLA loci, with DRB1 most and HLA-C fewest. Being productive about 87% or about 30% of the time was typical of most TCR beta V segments in an earlier analysis. Later analysis demonstrated an association between a missense DCLRE1C variant and TCR beta V- and J-gene trimming.

The PCR employed 60 Vbeta primers together with 13 Jbeta primers. TCRdb keeps only in-frame clones here, not all; method: immunoSEQ multiplex PCR. The sample includes about 67,000 clones, approximately 67% of them seen just once. The material sequenced was PBMCs. The source is a woman aged 25-40 years in good health and CMV-seronegative. This sequence joins TRBV5-1 and TRBJ1-2, with a possible D match to TRBD1 (5 bases). CDR3 protein: CASSLDQGLDYGYTF. CDR3 in DNA: TGCGCCAGCAGCTTGGACCAGGGACTGGACTATGGCTACACCTTC. The full variable domain, in which reference TRBV5-1 and TRBJ1-2 provide the parts outside the CDR3, is KAGVTQTPRYLIKTRGQQVTLSCSPISGHRSVSWYQQTPGQGLQFLFEYFSETQRNKGNFPGRFSGRQFSNSRSEMNVSTLELGDSALYLCASSLDQGLDYGYTFGSGTRLTVV.